The 32 T cell receptor beta chains below come from one sample, sequenced in a study of shared clonotypes between healthy human individuals. Data came from immunoSEQ multiplex PCR; TCRdb stores just in-frame clones and leaves some out. Here the sample spans about half a million clones, about 74% being singletons. The specimen sequenced was PBMCs. The source of these receptors is a woman in her thirties or forties in good health. Some clones in this sample may be carry-over from other donors' samples.

This clone showed up just a few times. A read error may account for a junction end that differs from germline. The gene calls are TRBV9 and TRBJ1-2, with D uncertain. In germline, CDR1 is SGDLS, CDR2 YYNGEE. The CDR3 consists of 13 residues. The CDR3 reads CASSVLRHAHFYF. CDR3 nucleotides: TGTGCCAGCAGCGTTCTACGACATGCACACTTCTACTTC.

This chain connects TRBV28 to TRBJ2-5; no definite D call. This CDR3 spans 12 amino acids. Germline V gene lookup returns CDR1 MDHEN and CDR2 SYDVKM. Trimming removed 6 bases from V and 10 bases from J, with 15 bases in between. The CDR3 nucleotides read TGTGCCAGCAGCCAAGACACGGCCGGCCAGTACTTC. Translation: CASSQDTAGQYF.

The chain has TRBV30 and TRBJ2-3; 11 nucleotides align to TRBD2. The V gene's germline CDR1 is GTSNPN and CDR2 SVGIG (reference sequence). V trimming: 0 bases; J trimming: 0 bases; junction bases outside the gene matches: 2. The CDR3 spans 16 residues. In DNA form, the CDR3 reads TGTGCCTGGAGTGTGCTAGCGGGGGGTAGCACAGATACGCAGTATTTT. Translated, it gives CAWSVLAGGSTDTQYF.

The J gene is TRBJ2-7, the V gene TRBV7-2; tentative D call: TRBD2 (6 bases). CDR3 length: 16 amino acids. Germline V gives CDR1 SGHTA, CDR2 FQGNSA. V was cut by 5 bases and J by 0 bases, with 17 bases left in between. Here the CDR3 reads CASSRGTSPDSYEQYF. CDR3 bases: TGTGCCAGCAGCCGTGGGACTTCCCCGGACTCCTACGAGCAGTACTTC.

There are a few counts of this clone. With only one base between it and a far larger clone, this is likely a read error. Other DNA sequences in the sample encode the same CDR3. The chain employs TRBV15 and TRBJ2-7; D is tentatively TRBD1 or TRBD2 (5 bases each). The CDR3 sequence is 14 residues long. From germline, CDR1 is LNHNV and CDR2 YYDKDF (reference sequence). The CDR3 loop reads CATSREGLSGEQYF. CDR3 DNA: TGTGCCACCAGCAGAGAGGGGCTATCTGGGGAGCAGTACTTT.

The chain carries TRBV11-2 and TRBJ2-7; TRBD2 matches 11 bases. Germline values: CDR1 SGHAT, CDR2 FQNNGV. The CDR3 is 16 amino acids. Losses at the gene ends were 6 bases for V and 5 bases for J; bases not matched to a gene: 12. The CDR3 is CASRKLAGGPMDEQYF. The CDR3 nucleotides are TGTGCCAGCAGGAAATTAGCGGGAGGGCCGATGGACGAGCAGTACTTC. Drawing the rest from reference TRBV11-2 and TRBJ2-7, the complete variable domain is EAGVAQSPRYKIIEKRQSVAFWCNPISGHATLYWYQQILGQGPKLLIQFQNNGVVDDSQLPKDRFSAERLKGVDSTLKIQPAKLEDSAVYLCASRKLAGGPMDEQYFGPGTRLTVT.

The J gene is TRBJ2-7, the V gene TRBV7-2; 10 bases agree with TRBD2. The CDR3 runs 15 residues. After removal of 3 bases from V and 2 bases from J, the junction contained 4 bases not matched to a gene. Germline values: CDR1 SGHTA, CDR2 FQGNSA. The CDR3 sequence: CASSFGLADTYEQYF. In DNA form, the CDR3 reads TGTGCCAGCAGCTTCGGACTAGCGGACACCTACGAGCAGTACTTC. The full variable domain, completed using reference TRBV7-2 and TRBJ2-7, is GAGVSQSPSNKVTEKGKDVELRCDPISGHTALYWYRQSLGQGLEFLIYFQGNSAPDKSGLPSDRFSAERTGGSVSTLTIQRTQQEDSAVYLCASSFGLADTYEQYFGPGTRLTVT.

About this clone itself: Given a far larger clone just one base away, this is likely a sequencing read error. V is TRBV7-9 and J is TRBJ2-7; maybe TRBD2 (5 bases). Germline V gene data show CDR1 as SEHNR and CDR2 as FQNEAQ (reference sequence). V was cut by 7 bases and J by 3 bases, with 16 bases left in between. The CDR3 runs 14 residues. The CDR3 bases are TGTGCCAGCACCGGAGGTGAGAGGGTCTACGAGCAGTACTTC. It specifies CASTGGERVYEQYF.

V is TRBV14 and J is TRBJ2-1, with a possible D match to TRBD2 (5 bases). Trimming took 1 base from V and 0 from J, leaving 10 bases between them. The germline V gene has CDR1 SGHDN and CDR2 FVKESK. The CDR3 is made up of 16 amino acids. CDR3: CASSQGLATSYNEQFF. The CDR3 nucleotides read TGTGCCAGCAGCCAAGGTCTAGCTACCTCCTACAATGAGCAGTTCTTC. Together with reference TRBV14 and TRBJ2-1, the CDR3 gives the full variable domain: EAGVTQFPSHSVIEKGQTVTLRCDPISGHDNLYWYRRVMGKEIKFLLHFVKESKQDESGMPNNRFLAERTGGTYSTLKVQPAELEDSGVYFCASSQGLATSYNEQFFGPGTRLTVL.

Of note for this clone: This likely stems from a read error, as it lies one base from a far larger clone. The same CDR3 also results from other DNA sequences found in this sample. The chain uses TRBV11-2 and TRBJ1-1; tentative D call: TRBD1 (5 bases). There are 14 residues in the CDR3. Per germline, CDR1 SGHAT and CDR2 FQNNGV. DNA of the CDR3: TGTGCTAGCAATGCGGGACTTATGAACACTGAAGCTTTCTTT. Protein: CASNAGLMNTEAFF.

This clone was counted at least ten times. The chain combines TRBV5-1 with TRBJ2-6; 8 nucleotides line up with TRBD2. CDR3 length: 18 amino acids. V lost 4 bases and J lost 0; bases outside the gene matches: 9. From germline, CDR1 is SGHRS and CDR2 YFSETQ. CDR3 loop: CASSPRGGLRSGANVLTF. As DNA, the CDR3 is TGCGCCAGCAGCCCACGGGGGGGGCTCCGCTCTGGGGCCAACGTCCTGACTTTC.

The CDR3 nucleotides are TGTGCCAGCCGGGAGGCTGGGACAGGGTCCGTCGATGAGCAGTTCTTC. Translation: CASREAGTGSVDEQFF. This rearrangement joins TRBV6-4 to TRBJ2-1; 9 bases are shared with TRBD1. V shed 8 bases, J shed 8 bases, and the junction held 16 bases outside the gene matches. There are 16 residues in the CDR3. Germline V gene data show CDR1 as MRHNA and CDR2 as SNTAGT.

The J gene is TRBJ2-7, the V gene TRBV6-5, with a tentative D call TRBD1 (5 bases). V was shortened by 8 bases and J by 4 bases, with 12 bases between the two germline ends. This CDR3 spans 12 amino acids. Looked up from germline, CDR1 is MNHEY and CDR2 is SVGAGI. CDR3 residues: CASRSGNYEQYF. DNA for the CDR3: TGTGCCAGCCGATCAGGGAATTACGAGCAGTACTTC.

Worth noting for this clone: The likely explanation is a read error, given a far larger clone one base away. The V call is TRBV9, the J call TRBJ2-3; unclear D gene. The J call is doubtful: the DNA matches TRBJ1-5 better. Looked up from germline, CDR1 is SGDLS and CDR2 is YYNGEE. This CDR3 is 12 amino acids long. CDR3 in amino acids: CASSLLLDTQHF. The CDR3 nucleotides read TGTGCCAGCAGCCTCCTACTGGATACGCAGCATTTT.

This clone has only a few counts. At one boundary the junction diverges from the germline segment, which might be a read error. The chain joins TRBV19 to TRBJ2-3, with TRBD2 as a possible D gene (6 bases). Per the germline V gene, CDR1 is LNHDA and CDR2 is SQIVND (reference sequence). The CDR3 totals 15 residues. The CDR3 DNA sequence: TGTGCCAGTAGTATAAGTGTCGGGAGCAGAGATACGCAGTATTTT. This encodes CASSISVGSRDTQYF.

The rearrangement links TRBV2 to TRBJ2-5; weak D call: TRBD1 (5 bases). The V end was cut by 7 bases, the J end by 2 bases, with 14 bases between. Germline CDR1 is SNHLY and CDR2 is FYNNEI. The length of the CDR3 is 14 residues. CDR3 sequence reads: CASKGRVSQETQYF. The DNA of the CDR3 is TGTGCCAGCAAGGGCAGGGTCTCGCAAGAGACCCAGTACTTC.

The gene calls are TRBV15 and TRBJ1-3, with D perhaps matching TRBD1 (5 bases). This CDR3 has 16 residues. V lost 1 base and J lost 4, with 14 bases in between. Germline V gene sequence: CDR1 LNHNV, CDR2 YYDKDF (reference sequence). The chain's CDR3 is CATSRGPRQTGNTIYF. The CDR3 nucleotides are TGTGCCACCAGCAGAGGGCCCCGACAGACAGGAAACACCATATATTTT. The full variable domain, rest sourced from reference TRBV15 and TRBJ1-3, is DAMVIQNPRYQVTQFGKPVTLSCSQTLNHNVMYWYQQKSSQAPKLLFHYYDKDFNNEADTPDNFQSRRPNTSFCFLDIRSPGLGDTAMYLCATSRGPRQTGNTIYFGEGSWLTVV.

V is TRBV7-2 and J is TRBJ2-2, with 11 bases lining up with TRBD2. CDR1 is SGHTA, CDR2 FQGNSA, per germline. The CDR3 has 16 residues. The V and J ends lost 2 bases and 6 bases, in that order; junction bases with no gene match: 5. The CDR3 spells CASSLLAGGQAGELFF. The CDR3 bases are TGTGCCAGCAGCTTATTAGCGGGAGGGCAGGCCGGGGAGCTGTTTTTT. Together with reference TRBV7-2 and TRBJ2-2, the CDR3 gives the full variable domain: GAGVSQSPSNKVTEKGKDVELRCDPISGHTALYWYRQSLGQGLEFLIYFQGNSAPDKSGLPSDRFSAERTGGSVSTLTIQRTQQEDSAVYLCASSLLAGGQAGELFFGEGSRLTVL.

The J gene is TRBJ2-3, the V gene TRBV6-4; perhaps TRBD2 as D (5 bases). Germline assignment: CDR1 MRHNA and CDR2 SNTAGT. Trimming removed 2 bases at V and 4 bases at J, with 16 bases between. This CDR3 comprises 16 residues. In DNA, the CDR3 is TGTGCCAGCAGTGACAGTGGAACAAGCGGACCAGATACGCAGTATTTT. Its protein product is CASSDSGTSGPDTQYF.

The chain employs TRBV7-3 and TRBJ2-2; D is undetermined. The V end was cut by 5 bases, the J end by 0 bases, with 7 bases between. CDR1 is SGHTA and CDR2 is FQGTGA in the germline V gene. This CDR3 has 14 amino acids. DNA of the CDR3: TGTGCCAGCAGCCAGGACGCGAACACCGGGGAGCTGTTTTTT. Its translation: CASSQDANTGELFF.

V usage is TRBV5-5 and J usage is TRBJ1-2, with no clear D. The CDR3 loop spans 14 amino acids. Germline V gene lookup returns CDR1 SGHKS and CDR2 YYEKEE (reference sequence). V lost 4 bases to trimming and J lost 3 bases, with 13 bases between them. The CDR3 loop is CASSADGTYYGYTF. Written as DNA, the CDR3 is TGTGCCAGCAGCGCGGACGGCACTTACTATGGCTACACCTTC. The full variable domain, with the rest looked up from reference TRBV5-5 and TRBJ1-2, is DAGVTQSPTHLIKTRGQQVTLRCSPISGHKSVSWYQQVLGQGPQFIFQYYEKEERGRGNFPDRFSARQFPNYSSELNVNALLLGDSALYLCASSADGTYYGYTFGSGTRLTVV.

The V gene is TRBV2, the J gene TRBJ1-5, with D unresolved. Germline CDR1 reads SNHLY; CDR2 reads FYNNEI. Trimming pared 3 bases from V and 7 bases from J, leaving 10 bases between. The CDR3 is 13 amino acids. CDR3 residues: CASSELVGQPQHF. DNA of the CDR3: TGTGCCAGCAGTGAGCTCGTGGGGCAGCCCCAGCATTTT.

As for this clone: The same CDR3 also results from other DNA sequences found in this sample. V usage is TRBV18 and J usage is TRBJ2-5; D not certain. The ends were cut back, 3 bases at V and 2 bases at J, with 4 bases in the middle. The CDR3 length is 12 residues. Germline CDR1 reads KGHSH; CDR2 reads LQKENI. The CDR3 sequence is CASSPRQETQYF. The CDR3 DNA sequence: TGTGCCAGCTCACCCAGGCAAGAGACCCAGTACTTC.

On this clone: This likely stems from a read error, as it lies one base from a far larger clone. Other DNA sequences in this specimen translate into the identical CDR3. The J gene is TRBJ2-1, the V gene TRBV7-6; possible D gene TRBD1, 6 bases. Germline lookup yields CDR1 SGHVS and CDR2 FNYEAQ. The CDR3 runs 14 residues. The CDR3 DNA sequence: TGTGCCAGCAGCTTAGAGGACAGCACCAATGAACAGTTCTTC. It specifies CASSLEDSTNEQFF. The whole variable domain, remainder taken from reference TRBV7-6 and TRBJ2-1, is GAGVSQSPRYKVTKRGQDVALRCDPISGHVSLYWYRQALGQGPEFLTYFNYEAQQDKSGLPNDRFSAERPEGSISTLTIQRTEQRDSAMYRCASSLEDSTNEQFFGPGTRLTVL.

The chain recombines TRBV29-1 with TRBJ2-3; TRBD2 agrees at 9 bases. Germline V gene data show CDR1 as SQVTM and CDR2 as ANQGSEA. The CDR3 is 15 amino acids. J lost 0 bases, V lost 4 bases, and 5 bases had no gene match. CDR3 in DNA: TGCAGCGTTGCGTCTAGCGGGACTAGCACAGATACGCAGTATTTT. Translated, it gives CSVASSGTSTDTQYF.

J is TRBJ1-1 and V is TRBV5-6; TRBD1 aligns across 8 bases. Germline loops: CDR1 SGHDT, CDR2 YYEEEE. V lost 1 base to trimming and J lost 1 base; unmatched junction nucleotides: 3. CDR3 length equals 15 residues. CDR3 loop: CASSLPGTGNTEAFF. The DNA of the CDR3 is TGTGCCAGCAGCTTGCCCGGGACAGGGAACACTGAAGCTTTCTTT.

With respect to this clone: A read error is likely here: a far larger clone is one base away. The rearrangement links TRBV10-3 to TRBJ1-1; perhaps TRBD1 as D (5 bases). The CDR3 is 12 residues long. Trimming shortened V by 4 bases and J by 12 bases, and 15 bases separated the two germline ends. Germline V gene lookup returns CDR1 ENHRY and CDR2 SYGVKD. CDR3: CAISGPGTATFF. The CDR3, as DNA: TGTGCCATCAGTGGACCCGGGACTGCCACTTTCTTT.

In regard to this clone: A read error is likely here: a far larger clone is one base away. The identical CDR3 is also encoded by other nucleotide sequences in the sample. The J gene is TRBJ2-1, the V gene TRBV14; D is undetermined. The length of the CDR3 is 12 residues. Germline lookup yields CDR1 SGHDN and CDR2 FVKESK. CDR3 DNA: TGCGCCAGCAGCCAATTAGTAAATGAGCAGTTCTTC. It yields the protein CASSQLVNEQFF.

The rearrangement links TRBV10-3 to TRBJ2-1, with unresolved D. V lost 1 base and J 6 bases, leaving 4 bases between the germline ends. Germline V gene data show CDR1 as ENHRY and CDR2 as SYGVKD. The CDR3 is 12 amino acids. In nucleotides, the CDR3 is TGTGCCATCAGTGAGTACGGCAATGAGCAGTTCTTC. Translation gives CAISEYGNEQFF.

This chain connects TRBV5-1 to TRBJ1-1; tentative D call: TRBD1 (5 bases). Trimming took 9 bases from V and 5 from J, leaving 20 bases between them. CDR3 size: 14 residues. Germline values: CDR1 SGHRS, CDR2 YFSETQ. The CDR3 region has the DNA TGCGCCACCGATCCGACGGGGGACGGGACTGAAGCTTTCTTT. Protein sequence: CATDPTGDGTEAFF.

This clone was detected ten times or more. J is TRBJ2-2 and V is TRBV23-1; weak D call: TRBD2 (6 bases). TRBV23-1 is an ORF for which the function is uncertain. The length of the CDR3 is 16 residues. V lost 2 bases to trimming and J lost 1 base, with 11 bases between them. CDR3 loop: CASSQIAALNTGELFF. The DNA for the CDR3 is TGCGCCAGCAGTCAAATAGCGGCCCTGAACACCGGGGAGCTGTTTTTT.

Concerning this clone: The same CDR3 can be traced to other DNA sequences in this sample. J is TRBJ2-7 and V is TRBV18, with a possible D match to TRBD2 (6 bases). The V gene's germline CDR1 is KGHSH and CDR2 LQKENI. The CDR3 totals 12 residues. V gave up 3 bases and J gave up 5 bases, with 8 bases separating them. CDR3 protein: CASSPSGDEQYF. CDR3 DNA sequence: TGTGCCAGCTCACCTTCGGGGGACGAGCAGTACTTC.